The rows below give T cell receptor beta chains drawn from one sample of a study of control samples from healthy donors and cancer patients. Generated by immunoSEQ multiplex PCR, the TCRdb table keeps only in-frame clones and is missing some. The repertoire holds roughly 120,000 clones, with around 90% as singletons. Sequencing used blood. These receptors all come from a woman in her 70s in good health. The CDR3 runs from the conserved cysteine through the conserved F or W. D genes are given only for firm matches. Where a row states a size, it is once, few, many or the class of an expanded clone; other rows omit it.

V gene	D gene	clone size	J gene	CDR3 DNA	CDR3 protein
TRBV9	TRBD2	-	TRBJ2-1	TGTGCCAGCAGCCCCAATAGCGGGGGGCCCTACAATGAGCAGTTCTTC	CASSPNSGGPYNEQFF
TRBV6-5	-	-	TRBJ1-1	TGTGCCAGTGTAATGGACGGCCGGAACACTGAAGCTTTCTTT	CASVMDGRNTEAFF
TRBV5-1	-	-	TRBJ1-4	TGCGCCAGCAGCCCGGGAGGGGTCGAAAAACTGTTTTTT	CASSPGGVEKLFF
TRBV5-1	-	-	TRBJ2-1	TGCGCCAGCAGCCTAGAGGGGGTTCTGTACAATGAGCAGTTCTTC	CASSLEGVLYNEQFF
TRBV5-1	TRBD1	-	TRBJ1-2	TGCGCCAGCAGCGAGGGACAGGGGTATGGCTACACCTTC	CASSEGQGYGYTF
TRBV27	TRBD1	-	TRBJ1-1	TGTGCCAGCAGCAGACAGGGGGGTTGGAGAACTGAAGCTTTCTTT	CASSRQGGWRTEAFF
TRBV20-1	TRBD1	-	TRBJ1-2	TGCAGTGCTAGTCCCGGGACAGGAAACGGCTACACCTTC	CSASPGTGNGYTF
TRBV27	-	-	TRBJ1-1	TGTGCCAGCAGCAAGGGCGGGGGATTAAACACTGAAGCTTTCTTT	CASSKGGGLNTEAFF
TRBV27	-	-	TRBJ1-1	TGTGCCAGCAGTTTGACGGACATGAACACTGAAGCTTTCTTT	CASSLTDMNTEAFF
TRBV5-1	TRBD1	few	TRBJ2-2	TGCGCCAGCAGCGACGGGGGACAGGGGTACACCGGGGAGCTGTTTTTT	CASSDGGQGYTGELFF
TRBV11-1	TRBD1	once	TRBJ1-1	TGTGCCAGCAGCCCCCGGACAGGGAACATGAACACTGAAGCTTTCTTT	CASSPRTGNMNTEAFF
TRBV2	-	once	TRBJ2-2	TGTGCCAGCAGTCCCGAGGTAACCGGGGAGCTGTTTTTT	CASSPEVTGELFF
TRBV7-9	TRBD2	-	TRBJ2-7	TGTGCCAGCAGCTCGACGGGGGGGCTCGAGCAGTACTTC	CASSSTGGLEQYF
TRBV7-2	TRBD1	-	TRBJ1-2	TGTGCCAGCAGCCCCATGACAGGGATAGTTGGCTACACCTTC	CASSPMTGIVGYTF
TRBV7-9	-	-	TRBJ1-1	TGTGCCAGCAGCTTAAGGGGGGGACCCAGGAACACTGAAGCTTTCTTT	CASSLRGGPRNTEAFF
TRBV19	-	-	TRBJ2-5	TGTGCCAGTAGTCTCCAGGACGCCGGCCAAGAAACCCAGTACTTC	CASSLQDAGQETQYF
TRBV10-3	-	once	TRBJ1-2	TGTGCCATCAGTGAAAGCGGGGGGTACGGCTACACCTTC	CAISESGGYGYTF
TRBV6-6	-	-	TRBJ2-7	TGTGCCAGCAGTTACAGGTCGCCAGAGCAGTACTTC	CASSYRSPEQYF
TRBV2	TRBD2	few	TRBJ2-3	TGTGCCAGCAGGGGAGGGACTAGCGGGGAGGCAGATACGCAGTATTTT	CASRGGTSGEADTQYF
TRBV4-1	-	-	TRBJ2-3	TGCGCCAGCAGCCAAGATTCACGGAGCGGTGTAACTAGCACAGATACGCAGTATTTT	CASSQDSRSGVTSTDTQYF
TRBV7-8	-	-	TRBJ1-2	TGTGCCAGCAGCTTAATCACCCTACGACTCATTAACTATGGCTACACCTTC	CASSLITLRLINYGYTF
TRBV18	-	-	TRBJ1-2	TGTGCCAGCTCACCACAGACAGGCGCTAACTATGGCTACACCTTC	CASSPQTGANYGYTF
TRBV18	TRBD1	-	TRBJ1-2	TGTGCCAGCTCACCCGGGACAGCCTATGGCTACACCTTC	CASSPGTAYGYTF
TRBV9	-	once	TRBJ1-3	TGTGCCAGCAGTAGCTCGGGACTCTCTGGAAACACCATATATTTT	CASSSSGLSGNTIYF
TRBV2	-	-	TRBJ1-1	TGTGCCAGCAGTGAAGCGTTAGCCACTGAAGCTTTCTTT	CASSEALATEAFF
TRBV12-3/TRBV12-4	-	-	TRBJ1-2	TGTGCCAGCAGTTTCTTAGGAGACTATGGCTACACCTTC	CASSFLGDYGYTF
TRBV6-5	TRBD1	-	TRBJ1-5	TGTGCCAGCAGTCTCACAGGGGTTCTTAGTCAGCCCCAGCATTTT	CASSLTGVLSQPQHF
TRBV24-1	TRBD2	-	TRBJ2-1	TGTGCCACCAGTGATCCCACTAGCGGGGGGGCGGGGGAGCAGTTCTTC	CATSDPTSGGAGEQFF
TRBV18	-	once	TRBJ2-5	TGTGCCAGCTCGGGGCAGGCCCAAGAGACCCAGTACTTC	CASSGQAQETQYF
TRBV12-3/TRBV12-4	-	-	TRBJ2-5	TGTGCCAGCAGCCACCAAGAGACCCAGTACTTC	CASSHQETQYF
TRBV27	-	-	TRBJ2-7	TGTGCCAGCAGCTTCGGCAGGGTAATGTACGAGCAGTACTTC	CASSFGRVMYEQYF
TRBV5-6	-	once	TRBJ1-3	TGTGCCAGCAGCTTGGGACAGAGCTCTGGAAACACCATATATTTT	CASSLGQSSGNTIYF
TRBV10-2	-	-	TRBJ2-1	TGCGCCAGCAGGGGTAAAGATTTCTACAATGAGCAGTTCTTC	CASRGKDFYNEQFF
TRBV10-3	-	-	TRBJ2-5	TGTGCCATCAGTGAGTCGGTCGGTCAAGAGACCCAGTACTTC	CAISESVGQETQYF
TRBV13	TRBD2	-	TRBJ2-5	TGTGCCAGCAGCTTAGGCTTCAGGACTAGCGGGGGTTACCAAGAGACCCAGTACTTC	CASSLGFRTSGGYQETQYF
TRBV5-1	-	-	TRBJ1-1	TGCGCCAGCAGCTACCAGGGTTTCGCTGAAGCTTTCTTT	CASSYQGFAEAFF
TRBV6-5	TRBD1	-	TRBJ1-1	TGTGCCAGCAGTTCAGGACAGGGACACACTGAAGCTTTCTTT	CASSSGQGHTEAFF
TRBV5-5	TRBD1	-	TRBJ1-2	TGTGCCAGCAGCTTGGATGACAGGGCCTATGGCTACACCTTC	CASSLDDRAYGYTF
TRBV7-2	-	-	TRBJ2-2	TGTGCCAGTAGGTATCGACCGAACACCGGGGAGCTGTTTTTT	CASRYRPNTGELFF
TRBV7-9	-	few	TRBJ1-4	TGTGCCAGCAGCTCCACGTGGGGGGCTAATGAAAAACTGTTTTTT	CASSSTWGANEKLFF
TRBV9	-	-	TRBJ1-1	TGTGCCAGCAGCGTCGGGGCAGCCAGAAGTGAAGCTTTCTTT	CASSVGAARSEAFF
TRBV18	TRBD1	-	TRBJ1-1	TGTGCCAGCTCACCAAGGGGGCGCGGGTTCAGCACTGAAGCTTTCTTT	CASSPRGRGFSTEAFF
TRBV11-2	-	-	TRBJ2-1	TGTGCCAGCAGCTTTTGGGGGTCGAATGAGCAGTTCTTC	CASSFWGSNEQFF
TRBV2	-	-	TRBJ2-1	TGTGCCAGCAGTGAAGCGCTCTGGACCGGGCTGTTCTTC	CASSEALWTGLFF
TRBV7-2	TRBD2	-	TRBJ2-3	TGTGCCAGTAAGGGACTAGCGGGGGAGAGCACAGATACGCAGTATTTT	CASKGLAGESTDTQYF
TRBV5-1	-	-	TRBJ2-7	TGCGCCAGCAGCTCTGTTGCGGGAACCTACGAGCAGTACTTC	CASSSVAGTYEQYF
TRBV19	TRBD1	-	TRBJ1-5	TGTGCCAGTAGTATAGCCCGGACAGGGTATCAGCCCCAGCATTTT	CASSIARTGYQPQHF
TRBV9	TRBD1	-	TRBJ1-2	TGTGCCAGCAGCCCCGAGGGGACAGGGGTCTATGGCTACACCTTC	CASSPEGTGVYGYTF
TRBV6-2/TRBV6-3	-	-	TRBJ1-6	TGTGCCAGCAGTTTTCACCGCGATGGGTCACCCCTCCACTTT	CASSFHRDGSPLHF
TRBV6-4	-	-	TRBJ2-7	TGTGCCAGCAGTGATCTCAGGGAATACGAGCAGTACTTC	CASSDLREYEQYF
TRBV6-1	-	-	TRBJ1-1	TGTGCCAGCAGTGACGCGTTGGGCAGGAGTAGACCTGAAGCTTTCTTT	CASSDALGRSRPEAFF